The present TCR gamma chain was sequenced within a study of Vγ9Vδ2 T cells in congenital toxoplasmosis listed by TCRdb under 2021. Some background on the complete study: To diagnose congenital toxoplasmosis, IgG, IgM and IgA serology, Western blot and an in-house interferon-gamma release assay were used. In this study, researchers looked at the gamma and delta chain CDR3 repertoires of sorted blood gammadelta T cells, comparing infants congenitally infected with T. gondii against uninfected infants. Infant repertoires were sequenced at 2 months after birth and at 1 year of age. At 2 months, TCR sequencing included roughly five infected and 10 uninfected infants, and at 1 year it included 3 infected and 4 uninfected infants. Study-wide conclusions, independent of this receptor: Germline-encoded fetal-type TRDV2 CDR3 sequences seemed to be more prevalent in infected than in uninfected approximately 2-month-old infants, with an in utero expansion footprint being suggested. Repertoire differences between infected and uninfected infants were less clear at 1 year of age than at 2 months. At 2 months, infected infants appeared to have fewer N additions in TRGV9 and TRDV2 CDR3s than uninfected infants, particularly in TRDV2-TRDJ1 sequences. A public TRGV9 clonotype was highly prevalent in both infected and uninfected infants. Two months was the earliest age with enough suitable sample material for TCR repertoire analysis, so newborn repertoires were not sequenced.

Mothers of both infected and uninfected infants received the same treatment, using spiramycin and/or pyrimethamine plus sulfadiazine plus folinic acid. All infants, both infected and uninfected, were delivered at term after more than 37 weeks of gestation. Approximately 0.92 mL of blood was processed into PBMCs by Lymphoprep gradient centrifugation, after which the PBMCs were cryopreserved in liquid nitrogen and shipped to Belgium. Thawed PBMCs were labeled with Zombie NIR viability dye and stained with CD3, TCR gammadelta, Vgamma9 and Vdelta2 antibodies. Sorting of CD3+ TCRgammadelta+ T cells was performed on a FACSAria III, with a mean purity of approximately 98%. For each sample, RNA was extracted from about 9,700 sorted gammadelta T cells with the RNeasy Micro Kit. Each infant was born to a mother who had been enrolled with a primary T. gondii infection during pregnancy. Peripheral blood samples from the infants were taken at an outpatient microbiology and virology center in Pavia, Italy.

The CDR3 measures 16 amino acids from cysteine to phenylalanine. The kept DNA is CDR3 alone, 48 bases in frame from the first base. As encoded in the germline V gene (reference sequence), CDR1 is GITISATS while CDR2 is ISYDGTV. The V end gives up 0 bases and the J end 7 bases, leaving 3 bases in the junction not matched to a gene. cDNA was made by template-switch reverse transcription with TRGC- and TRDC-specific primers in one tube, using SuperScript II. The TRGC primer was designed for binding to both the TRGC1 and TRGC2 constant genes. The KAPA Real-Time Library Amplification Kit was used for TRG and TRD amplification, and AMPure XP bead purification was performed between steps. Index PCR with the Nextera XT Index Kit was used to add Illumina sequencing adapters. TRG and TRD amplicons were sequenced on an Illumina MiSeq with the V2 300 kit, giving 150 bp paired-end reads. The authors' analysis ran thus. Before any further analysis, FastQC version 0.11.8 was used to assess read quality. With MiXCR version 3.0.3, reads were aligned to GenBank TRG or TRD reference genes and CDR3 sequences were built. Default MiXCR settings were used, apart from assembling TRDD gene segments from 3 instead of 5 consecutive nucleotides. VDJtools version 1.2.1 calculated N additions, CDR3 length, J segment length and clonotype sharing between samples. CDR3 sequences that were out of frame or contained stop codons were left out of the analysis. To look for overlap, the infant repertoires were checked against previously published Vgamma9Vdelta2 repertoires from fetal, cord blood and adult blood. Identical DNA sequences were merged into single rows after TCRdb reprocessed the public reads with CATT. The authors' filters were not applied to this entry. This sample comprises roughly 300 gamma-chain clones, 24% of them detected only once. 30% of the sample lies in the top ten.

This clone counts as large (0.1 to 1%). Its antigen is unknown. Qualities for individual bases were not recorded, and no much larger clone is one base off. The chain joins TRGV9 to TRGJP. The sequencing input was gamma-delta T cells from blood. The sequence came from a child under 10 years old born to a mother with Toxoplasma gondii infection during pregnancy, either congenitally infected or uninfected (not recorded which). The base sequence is TGTGCCTTGTGGGAGGTGTCGGAGTTGGGCAAAAAAATCAAGGTATTT. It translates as CALWEVSELGKKIKVF.